These T cell receptor beta chains were read from a single sample in a study of glioma-infiltrating T cells after dendritic cell vaccination. Assay used: immunoSEQ multiplex PCR; TCRdb lists only in-frame clones, some missing. The repertoire consists of 100,000 to 120,000 clones, with 85% to 90% occurring once and the leading ten covering approximately 2.7%. Sequences were derived from blood, sampled after dendritic cell vaccination. The source is a human donor with glioblastoma. Both conserved end residues are part of each CDR3. A D gene is named only where the DNA matches it firmly. Size tells how often a clone was seen (once, few, many) or the class of an expanded clone, and some rows leave it out.

abundance	v_gene	d_gene	j_gene	CDR3aa	CDR3nt
once	TRBV6-5	TRBD1	TRBJ1-4	CASSLRQGRGEKLFF	TGTGCCAGCAGCCTTAGACAGGGAAGAGGTGAAAAACTGTTTTTT
NA	TRBV19	NA	TRBJ2-2	CASTTSRGGGNTGELFF	TGTGCCAGTACTACCTCTCGGGGAGGGGGAAACACCGGGGAGCTGTTTTTT
NA	TRBV6-5	TRBD1	TRBJ1-6	CASSYDRAISPLHF	TGTGCCAGCAGTTACGACAGGGCAATTTCACCCCTCCACTTT
NA	TRBV7-8	NA	TRBJ2-1	CASSPLGAGPAGEQFF	TGTGCCAGCAGCCCCCTAGGAGCGGGTCCCGCTGGGGAGCAGTTCTTC
few	TRBV6-5	NA	TRBJ2-7	CASSLTATSSYEQYF	TGTGCCAGCAGCCTGACAGCGACGAGCTCCTACGAGCAGTACTTC
NA	TRBV30	TRBD1	TRBJ2-7	CAWSSGTGGSYEQYF	TGTGCCTGGAGTTCCGGGACAGGGGGCTCCTACGAGCAGTACTTC
NA	TRBV18	NA	TRBJ2-7	CASSPSRSGSYEQYF	TGTGCCAGCTCACCAAGTCGGAGCGGGTCCTACGAGCAGTACTTC
NA	TRBV29-1	TRBD1	TRBJ1-2	CSVRIGTGANYGYTF	TGCAGCGTTCGGATCGGGACAGGGGCTAACTATGGCTACACCTTC
NA	TRBV6-6	TRBD1	TRBJ1-1	CASSPGTAHPEAFF	TGTGCCAGCAGTCCAGGGACAGCCCACCCCGAAGCTTTCTTT
NA	TRBV7-6	TRBD1	TRBJ2-7	CASSRDRGSSYEQYF	TGTGCCAGCAGCCGGGACAGGGGGAGCTCCTACGAGCAGTACTTC
NA	TRBV18	TRBD1	TRBJ1-5	CASSPQGGQPQHF	TGTGCCAGCTCACCGCAGGGGGGCCAGCCCCAGCATTTT
NA	TRBV6-5	NA	TRBJ1-1	CASRRFRESEAFF	TGTGCCAGCAGACGATTTCGGGAATCTGAAGCTTTCTTT
NA	TRBV29-1	TRBD1	TRBJ1-2	CSVEDEVFGTGLANYGYTF	TGCAGCGTTGAAGATGAGGTTTTTGGGACAGGGCTTGCTAACTATGGCTACACCTTC
NA	TRBV5-1	TRBD1	TRBJ2-5	CASSPGQGLEETQYF	TGCGCCAGCAGCCCGGGACAGGGGTTAGAAGAGACCCAGTACTTC
once	TRBV2	NA	TRBJ2-3	CASSGTISTDTQYF	TGTGCCAGCAGTGGGACTATTTCCACAGATACGCAGTATTTT
NA	TRBV7-3	NA	TRBJ1-3	CASSSTGGDTIYF	TGTGCCAGCAGCTCCACGGGGGGGGACACCATATATTTT
NA	TRBV5-6	TRBD1	TRBJ1-2	CASSWGSDRGFYGYTF	TGTGCCAGCAGCTGGGGTTCGGACAGGGGCTTCTATGGCTACACCTTC
once	TRBV6-1	NA	TRBJ2-3	CASSDGTYTDTQYF	TGTGCCAGCAGTGACGGGACTTACACAGATACGCAGTATTTT
NA	TRBV2	TRBD1	TRBJ2-7	CASRRGQVTEQYF	TGTGCCAGCAGAAGGGGACAGGTCACCGAGCAGTACTTC